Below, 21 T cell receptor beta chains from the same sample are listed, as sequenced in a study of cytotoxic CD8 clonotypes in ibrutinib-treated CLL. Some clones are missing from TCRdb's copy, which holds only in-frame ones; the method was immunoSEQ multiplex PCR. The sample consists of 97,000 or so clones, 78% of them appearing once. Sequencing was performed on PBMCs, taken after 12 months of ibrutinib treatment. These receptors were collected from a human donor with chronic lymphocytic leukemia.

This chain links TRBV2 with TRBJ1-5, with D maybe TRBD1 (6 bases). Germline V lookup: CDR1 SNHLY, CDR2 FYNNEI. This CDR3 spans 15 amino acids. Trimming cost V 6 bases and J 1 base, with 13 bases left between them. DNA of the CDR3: TGTGCCAGCAGCCCCACAGGGTTCAGCAATCAGCCCCAGCATTTT. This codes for CASSPTGFSNQPQHF.

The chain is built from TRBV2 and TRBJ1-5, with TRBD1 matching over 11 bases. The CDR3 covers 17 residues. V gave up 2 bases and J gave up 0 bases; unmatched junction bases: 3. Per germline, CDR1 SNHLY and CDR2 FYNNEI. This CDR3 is CASSERTGGNSNQPQHF. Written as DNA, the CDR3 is TGTGCCAGCAGTGAACGGACAGGGGGCAATAGCAATCAGCCCCAGCATTTT.

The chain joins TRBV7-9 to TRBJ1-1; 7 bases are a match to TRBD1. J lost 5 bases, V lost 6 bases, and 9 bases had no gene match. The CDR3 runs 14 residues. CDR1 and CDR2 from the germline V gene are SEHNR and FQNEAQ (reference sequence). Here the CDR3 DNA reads TGTGCCAGCAGTCGACAGGGTAAAGAGACTGAAGCTTTCTTT. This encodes CASSRQGKETEAFF.

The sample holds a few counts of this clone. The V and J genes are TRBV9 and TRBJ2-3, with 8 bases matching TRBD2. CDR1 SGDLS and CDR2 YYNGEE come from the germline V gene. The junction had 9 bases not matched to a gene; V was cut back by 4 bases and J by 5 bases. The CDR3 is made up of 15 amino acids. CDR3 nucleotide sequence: TGTGCCAGCAGCCCCCGTTCGGGGGGGCAAGATACGCAGTATTTT. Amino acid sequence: CASSPRSGGQDTQYF.

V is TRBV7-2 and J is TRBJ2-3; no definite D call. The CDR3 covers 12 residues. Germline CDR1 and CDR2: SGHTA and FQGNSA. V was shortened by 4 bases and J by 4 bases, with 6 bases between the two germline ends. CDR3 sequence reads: CASSSNADTQYF. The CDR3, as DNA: TGTGCCAGCAGCTCGAACGCAGATACGCAGTATTTT.

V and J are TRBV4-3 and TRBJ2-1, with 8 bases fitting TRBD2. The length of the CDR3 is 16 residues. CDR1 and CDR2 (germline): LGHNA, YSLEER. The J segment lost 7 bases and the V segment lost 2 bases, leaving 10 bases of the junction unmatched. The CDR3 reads CASSQTVGLEGNEQFF. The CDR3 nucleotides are TGCGCCAGCAGCCAAACAGTGGGACTAGAAGGGAATGAGCAGTTCTTC.

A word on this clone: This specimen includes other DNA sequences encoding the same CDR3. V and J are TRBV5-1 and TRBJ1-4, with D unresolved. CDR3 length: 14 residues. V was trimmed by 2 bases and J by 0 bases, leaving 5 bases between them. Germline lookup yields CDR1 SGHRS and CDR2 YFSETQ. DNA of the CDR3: TGCGCCAGCAGCTTAGAAGCAACTAATGAAAAACTGTTTTTT. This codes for CASSLEATNEKLFF.

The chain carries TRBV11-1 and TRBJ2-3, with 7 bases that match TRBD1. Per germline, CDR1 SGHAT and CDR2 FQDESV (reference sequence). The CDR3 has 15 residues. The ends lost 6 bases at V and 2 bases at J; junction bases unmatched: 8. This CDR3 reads CASSTEQGSTDTQYF. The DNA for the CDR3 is TGTGCCAGCAGTACTGAACAGGGGTCCACAGATACGCAGTATTTT.

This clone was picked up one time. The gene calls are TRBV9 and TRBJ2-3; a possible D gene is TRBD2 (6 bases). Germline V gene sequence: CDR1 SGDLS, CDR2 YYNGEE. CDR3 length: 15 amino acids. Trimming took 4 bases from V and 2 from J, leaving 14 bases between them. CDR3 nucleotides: TGTGCCAGCAGCCAAGCGGGCGGGAACACAGATACGCAGTATTTT. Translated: CASSQAGGNTDTQYF.

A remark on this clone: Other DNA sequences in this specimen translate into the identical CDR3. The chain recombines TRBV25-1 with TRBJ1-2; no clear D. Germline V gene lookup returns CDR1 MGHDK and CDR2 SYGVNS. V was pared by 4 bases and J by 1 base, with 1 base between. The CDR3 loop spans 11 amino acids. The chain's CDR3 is CASSGNYGYTF. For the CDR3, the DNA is TGTGCCAGCAGTGGTAACTATGGCTACACCTTC.

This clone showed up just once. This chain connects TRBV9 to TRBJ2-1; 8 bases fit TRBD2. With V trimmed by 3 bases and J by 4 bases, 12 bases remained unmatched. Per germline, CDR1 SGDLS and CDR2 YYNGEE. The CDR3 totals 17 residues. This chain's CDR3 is CASSESYRGGTYNEQFF. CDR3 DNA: TGTGCCAGCAGCGAATCATATCGCGGGGGGACATACAATGAGCAGTTCTTC. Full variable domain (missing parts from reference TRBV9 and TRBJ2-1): DSGVTQTPKHLITATGQRVTLRCSPRSGDLSVYWYQQSLDQGLQFLIQYYNGEERAKGNILERFSAQQFPDLHSELNLSSLELGDSALYFCASSESYRGGTYNEQFFGPGTRLTVL.

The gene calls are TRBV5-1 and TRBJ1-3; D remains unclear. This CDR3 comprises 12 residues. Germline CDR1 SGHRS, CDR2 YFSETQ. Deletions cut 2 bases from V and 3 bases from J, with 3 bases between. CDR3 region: CASSFGGNTIYF. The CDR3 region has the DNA TGCGCCAGCAGCTTCGGTGGAAACACCATATATTTT.

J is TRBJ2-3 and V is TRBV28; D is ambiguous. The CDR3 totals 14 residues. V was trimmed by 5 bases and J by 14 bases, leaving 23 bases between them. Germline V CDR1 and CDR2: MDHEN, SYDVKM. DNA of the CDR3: TGTGCCAGCAGTCCCTCAGCAGCCCCATATCTTACGTATTTT. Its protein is CASSPSAAPYLTYF.

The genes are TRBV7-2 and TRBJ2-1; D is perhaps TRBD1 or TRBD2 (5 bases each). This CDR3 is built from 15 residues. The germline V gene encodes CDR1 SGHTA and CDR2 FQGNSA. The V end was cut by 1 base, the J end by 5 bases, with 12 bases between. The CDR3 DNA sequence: TGTGCCAGCAGCTTAGAGGGGACGGATAACAATGAGCAGTTCTTC. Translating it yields CASSLEGTDNNEQFF.

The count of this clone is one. The CDR3 reads CAISGPLGEGDSEQYF. CDR3 in DNA: TGTGCCATCAGTGGACCTTTGGGGGAGGGGGATTCCGAGCAGTACTTC. The chain uses TRBV10-3 and TRBJ2-7, with D perhaps matching TRBD2 (7 bases). This CDR3 region has 16 residues. The germline CDR1 and CDR2 sequences are ENHRY and SYGVKD. Trimming removed 4 bases at V and 6 bases at J, with 22 bases between.

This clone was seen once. The CDR3 protein is CAWAKAGVSTDTQYF. The CDR3 nucleotides are TGTGCCTGGGCCAAGGCGGGGGTGAGCACAGATACGCAGTATTTT. The V gene is TRBV30, the J gene TRBJ2-3; 7 bases agree with TRBD2. This CDR3 region has 15 residues. Trimming at V came to 5 bases and at J to 0 bases, leaving 8 bases not matched to a gene. Germline V gene data show CDR1 as GTSNPN and CDR2 as SVGIG (reference sequence).

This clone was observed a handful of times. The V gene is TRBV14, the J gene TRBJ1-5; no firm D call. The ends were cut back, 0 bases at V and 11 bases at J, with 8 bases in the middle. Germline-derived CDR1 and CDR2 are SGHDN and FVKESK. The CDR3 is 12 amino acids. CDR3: CASSQDGRSQHF. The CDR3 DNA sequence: TGTGCCAGCAGCCAAGACGGCCGGTCCCAGCATTTT.

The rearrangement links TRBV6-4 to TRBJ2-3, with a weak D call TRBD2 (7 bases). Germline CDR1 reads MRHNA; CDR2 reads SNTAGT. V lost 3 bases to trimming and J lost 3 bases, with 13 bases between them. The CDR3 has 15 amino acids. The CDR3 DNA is TGTGCCAGCAGTGAGGTGGGGGGGCAGACAGATACGCAGTATTTT. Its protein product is CASSEVGGQTDTQYF.

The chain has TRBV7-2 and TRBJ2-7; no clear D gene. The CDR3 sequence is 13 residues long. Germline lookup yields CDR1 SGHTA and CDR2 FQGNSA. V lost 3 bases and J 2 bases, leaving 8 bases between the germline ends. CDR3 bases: TGTGCCAGCAGCTTGTCCCCGACCTACGAGCAGTACTTC. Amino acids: CASSLSPTYEQYF.

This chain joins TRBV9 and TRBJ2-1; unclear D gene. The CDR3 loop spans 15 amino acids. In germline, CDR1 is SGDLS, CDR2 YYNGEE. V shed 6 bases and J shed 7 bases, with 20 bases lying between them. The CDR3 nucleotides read TGTGCCAGCACCCCGCCGGGCAAACAAGGGAATGAGCAGTTCTTC. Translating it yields CASTPPGKQGNEQFF.

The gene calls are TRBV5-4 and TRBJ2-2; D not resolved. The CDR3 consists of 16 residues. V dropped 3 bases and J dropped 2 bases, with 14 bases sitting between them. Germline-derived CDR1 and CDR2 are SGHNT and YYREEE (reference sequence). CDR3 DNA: TGTGCCAGCAGCTCATCACTTTCCCGCAACACCGGGGAGCTGTTTTTT. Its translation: CASSSSLSRNTGELFF.